This T cell receptor beta chain was sequenced in a study of molecular identifiers for immune sequencing clone quantification (dated by TCRdb to the late 2010s). General notes on the study: For a replicate experiment, the RNA from either about 20,000 or 100,000 naive CD8 T cells was divided into five aliquots, and four of those aliquots went on to sequencing. This methods study benchmarked molecular-identifier clustering-based TCR repertoire sequencing (MIDCIRS) and TCR RNA copy counting, using CD8 T cells to do so. Here is what the overall study found, with its caveats: In CMV-specific effector cells, over 99% of molecules were held by clones above 20 RNA copies, whereas under 1% of molecules were held by such clones in naive cells. Even against a background of 750,000 to 1,000,000 naive CD8 T cells, spiked-in Jurkat TCR RNA amounting to a single cell's worth was reported to be detectable. Highly expanded clone sizes could be underestimated because identical TCR molecules may share a barcode. When barcode sub-clustering was omitted, TCR diversity was inflated by chimeric consensus sequences, with chimeras reaching as high as 47%. Modeling gave roughly 3 recovered TCR RNA copies per cell versus around 10 by digital PCR, implying roughly 29% capture efficiency. The naive libraries included spiked-in Jurkat TCR RNA (roughly 9 copies' worth), and this RNA is not part of the donor repertoire.

Library construction relied on PCR. The instrument given in TCRdb is Illumina HiSeq 4000. Bulk TCR libraries were made following a previously described method, with the TCR primers given in Table S5. The Qiagen AllPrep DNA/RNA kit was used to purify total RNA. Before analysis, reads from multiple sequencing runs of the same library were pooled. Concerning the study's data processing: Reads were retained only if their TCR constant sequence matched exactly, and those retained reads were trimmed to 150 nt and grouped according to their 12-nt molecular barcodes. Reads within each barcode group were sub-clustered using a 15% Levenshtein threshold, and quality-weighted consensus sequences were constructed for each RNA molecule. Non-functional sequences were discarded, and so were lower-count sequences lying one edit away from another sequence. Based on fitting two negative binomial distributions, any barcode sub-cluster with under 20% of the maximum read count was discarded. TCRdb reanalyzed the raw reads on its own, using fastp at Q25 for trimming and MiXCR for clone calling, and kept in-frame beta chains. Here each entry gathers all rows of one CDR3 protein and keeps the most common genes and DNA. The V and J calls here are based on TCRdb, not the publication. In this sample the table shows 13,000 or so distinct CDR3 sequences, around a sixth of which occur a single time. 1.3% to 1.5% of the sample lies in the top ten.

Libraries of naive CD8 T cells were built from about 20,000 to 1,000,000 sorted cells, with 10%, 30% or 50% of the purified RNA used. Naive CD8 T cells were FACS-sorted as CD8+CD4-CCR7+CD45RA+ on a BD FACSAria II into RLT Plus buffer. To test detection sensitivity, Jurkat RNA equal to some 11 TCR copies was added to samples of about 17,000-1,100,000 naive CD8 T cells. CD8 T cells were enriched with RosetteSep CD8+ T Cell Enrichment Cocktail and Ficoll-Paque, followed by ACK red cell lysis. Details on this clonotype: Its antigen has not been determined. No base-level quality is on record; no much larger clone is a single base apart.

The sequence derives from a human donor in good health. Some libraries in this study had Jurkat cell RNA spiked in. Sample: naive CD8+ T cells from blood, with Jurkat cell RNA spiked in. The cell subset or site label, as the study defines it: FACS-sorted CD8+CD4-CCR7+CD45RA+ naive T cells.

The CDR3 region has the sequence CASSFIEGQRSHEQYF. The bases read TGTGCCAGCAGTTTCATAGAAGGACAGCGTTCCCACGAGCAGTACTTC. The chain employs TRBV12-3 or TRBV12-4 and TRBJ2-7; the D gene is perhaps TRBD1, on 6 matching bases. There are 16 amino acids in the CDR3, from cysteine to phenylalanine inclusive. Only CDR3 DNA remains: 48 bases, in frame from the first base. V and J lose 3 bases and 5 bases, and a span of 20 bases separates them.